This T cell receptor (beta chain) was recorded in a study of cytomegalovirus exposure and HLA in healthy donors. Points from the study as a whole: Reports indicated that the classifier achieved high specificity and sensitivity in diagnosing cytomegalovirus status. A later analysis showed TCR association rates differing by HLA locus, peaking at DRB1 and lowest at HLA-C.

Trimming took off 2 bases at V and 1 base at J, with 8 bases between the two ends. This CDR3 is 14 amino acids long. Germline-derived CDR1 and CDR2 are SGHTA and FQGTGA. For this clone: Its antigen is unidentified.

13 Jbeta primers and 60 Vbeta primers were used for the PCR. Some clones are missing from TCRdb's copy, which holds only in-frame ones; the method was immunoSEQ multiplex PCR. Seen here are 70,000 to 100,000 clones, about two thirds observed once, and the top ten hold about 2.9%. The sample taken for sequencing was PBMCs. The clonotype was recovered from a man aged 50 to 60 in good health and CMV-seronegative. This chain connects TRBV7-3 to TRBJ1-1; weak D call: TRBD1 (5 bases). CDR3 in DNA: TGTGCCAGCAGCTTACCAGGGCGGAACACTGAAGCTTTCTTT. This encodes CASSLPGRNTEAFF. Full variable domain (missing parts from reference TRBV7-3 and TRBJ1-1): GAGVSQTPSNKVTEKGKYVELRCDPISGHTALYWYRQSLGQGPEFLIYFQGTGAADDSGLPNDRFFAVRPEGSVSTLKIQRTERGDSAVYLCASSLPGRNTEAFFGQGTRLTVV.